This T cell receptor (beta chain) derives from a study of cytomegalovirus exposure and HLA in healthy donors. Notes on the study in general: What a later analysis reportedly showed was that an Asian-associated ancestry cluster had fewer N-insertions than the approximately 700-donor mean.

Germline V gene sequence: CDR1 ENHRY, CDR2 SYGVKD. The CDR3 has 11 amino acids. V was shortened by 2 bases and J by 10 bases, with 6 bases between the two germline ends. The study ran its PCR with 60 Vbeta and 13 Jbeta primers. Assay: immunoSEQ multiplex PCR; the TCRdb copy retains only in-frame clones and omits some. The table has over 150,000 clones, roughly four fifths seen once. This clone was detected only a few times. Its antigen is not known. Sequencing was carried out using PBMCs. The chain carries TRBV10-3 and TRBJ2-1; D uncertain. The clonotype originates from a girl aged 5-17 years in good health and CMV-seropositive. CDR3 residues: CAISESSEQFF. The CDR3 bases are TGTGCCATCAGTGAGAGCTCCGAGCAGTTCTTC.